This entry lists 32 T cell receptor beta chains sequenced from one sample in a study of T-cell reconstitution after alpha-beta-depleted transplantation in children. Preparing the TCRbeta library involved the use of unique molecular identifiers. One entry per CDR3 protein results from TCRdb running MiXCR on the PCR reads. The sample gives about 18,000 distinct CDR3 sequences, approximately 5.3% of which show up once; about 7.2% is in the top ten. The sample here was PBMCs, taken before TCRalphabeta/CD19-depleted stem cell transplant. The origin of the receptors is a boy younger than 18 with acute lymphoblastic leukemia, due to receive a stem cell transplant.

This clonotype appeared many times. The gene calls are TRBV7-2 and TRBJ1-2; D perhaps matches TRBD1 (5 bases). Looked up from germline, CDR1 is SGHTA and CDR2 is FQGNSA. CDR3 size: 16 residues. Trimming took off 7 bases at V and 2 bases at J, with 20 bases between the two ends. The CDR3 loop reads CASTSRGGRGNYGYTF. DNA for the CDR3: TGTGCCAGCACTTCTAGGGGTGGCAGAGGGAACTATGGCTACACCTTC. Variable domain in full (rest from reference TRBV7-2 and TRBJ1-2): GAGVSQSPSNKVTEKGKDVELRCDPISGHTALYWYRQSLGQGLEFLIYFQGNSAPDKSGLPSDRFSAERTGGSVSTLTIQRTQQEDSAVYLCASTSRGGRGNYGYTFGSGTRLTVV.

Judged by abundance, this clonotype is medium-sized (0.01 to 0.1%). The chain uses TRBV20-1 and TRBJ2-1; D tentatively fits TRBD1 or TRBD2 (6 bases each). Germline-derived CDR1 and CDR2 are DFQATT and SNEGSKA (reference sequence). The ends were cut back, 6 bases at V and 10 bases at J, with 16 bases in the middle. This CDR3 spans 12 amino acids. CDR3 nucleotides: TGCAGTGCCCAAACCAGGGGAGGAGAGCAGTTCTTC. Protein: CSAQTRGGEQFF.

This clonotype was counted ten times or more. The chain links TRBV19 to TRBJ2-1, with D possibly called TRBD1 or TRBD2 (5 bases each). The V end was cut by 7 bases, the J end by 13 bases, with 23 bases between. CDR1 and CDR2 from the germline V gene are LNHDA and SQIVND (reference sequence). This CDR3 comprises 14 residues. CDR3 in amino acids: CASMGQGTPLDQFF. CDR3 coding DNA: TGTGCCAGTATGGGGCAAGGGACGCCCCTTGATCAGTTCTTC.

This clonotype was recorded many times. The chain links TRBV3-1 to TRBJ1-4; tentative D call: TRBD1 (6 bases). Germline values: CDR1 LGHDT, CDR2 YNNKEL (reference sequence). V dropped 4 bases and J dropped 5 bases, with 17 bases sitting between them. The CDR3 consists of 16 residues. CDR3 DNA sequence: TGTGCCAGCAGCCGAGAGCCACAGGGCTCCAATGAAAAACTGTTTTTT. The encoded protein is CASSREPQGSNEKLFF.

The sample holds many counts of this clonotype. This rearrangement joins TRBV6-5 to TRBJ2-7; D possibly corresponds to TRBD1 (6 bases). The CDR3 runs 16 residues. Trimming stripped 1 base from V and 4 bases from J, with 17 bases between. Germline CDR1 is MNHEY and CDR2 is SVGAGI. CDR3 sequence (DNA): TGTGCCAGCAGTTACTACTGGACAGTTAAGGCTTACGAGCAGTACTTC. It codes for CASSYYWTVKAYEQYF.

There are many counts of this clonotype. CDR3 DNA sequence: TGTGCCAGCTCCGACCAATGGGAAGCGAACACCGGGGAGCTGTTTTTT. Translation gives CASSDQWEANTGELFF. This chain joins TRBV18 and TRBJ2-2; no reliable D call. Germline V lookup: CDR1 KGHSH, CDR2 LQKENI. The CDR3 loop spans 16 amino acids. The V end lost 6 bases, the J end lost 0 bases, and 14 bases lay between the germline ends.

This clonotype was recorded at least ten times. The chain recombines TRBV29-1 with TRBJ2-5; no definite D call. Trimming took off 4 bases at V and 4 bases at J, with 7 bases between the two ends. From germline, CDR1 is SQVTM and CDR2 ANQGSEA. The CDR3 is 11 residues long. CDR3 region: CSVAAGETQYF. DNA of the CDR3: TGCAGCGTTGCTGCAGGAGAGACCCAGTACTTC.

In this sample, this clonotype turned up many times. The chain is built from TRBV4-3 and TRBJ2-7; D is ambiguous. V was clipped by 4 bases and J by 2 bases, with 6 bases between them. Germline V CDR1 and CDR2: LGHNA, YSLEER. The CDR3 extends over 12 amino acids. The CDR3: CASSRVPYEQYF. For the CDR3, the DNA is TGCGCCAGCAGCCGCGTCCCCTACGAGCAGTACTTC.

This clonotype came up many times. This sequence joins TRBV12-3 or TRBV12-4 and TRBJ1-5, with a possible D match to TRBD1 (6 bases). V was trimmed by 3 bases and J by 4 bases, leaving 16 bases between them. The CDR3 has 16 amino acids. In DNA, the CDR3 is TGTGCCAGCAGTTTTTGGGTCGACAGGAGAAATCAGCCCCAGCATTTT. It codes for CASSFWVDRRNQPQHF.

This clonotype was seen ten or more times. V usage is TRBV15 and J usage is TRBJ2-1; 7 nucleotides agree with TRBD2. Germline CDR1 is LNHNV and CDR2 is YYDKDF (reference sequence). V lost 2 bases and J lost 10; bases outside the gene matches: 2. The CDR3 length is 12 residues. The CDR3 nucleotides read TGTGCCACCAGCAGATCACTAGCGGAGCAGTTCTTC. Translation: CATSRSLAEQFF.

This clonotype was observed many times. The chain combines TRBV5-4 with TRBJ1-2, with D perhaps TRBD1 (5 bases). Between the trimmed V and J ends, which lost 4 bases and 3 bases, there was a span of 10 bases. The germline CDR1 and CDR2 sequences are SGHNT and YYREEE (reference sequence). CDR3 length: 13 amino acids. This chain's CDR3 is CASSLRDDYGYTF. The CDR3 DNA follows: TGTGCCAGCAGCCTGAGGGACGACTATGGCTACACCTTC.

This clonotype was seen repeatedly, ten times or more. The chain employs TRBV20-1 and TRBJ1-4, with D possibly matching TRBD1 (6 bases). CDR3 length: 16 residues. Germline CDR1 DFQATT, CDR2 SNEGSKA (reference sequence). The V gene lost 3 bases and the J gene lost 0 bases, with 14 bases spanning the gap. The CDR3 nucleotides read TGCAGTGCTAGCCCGGGACACCTAACAACTAATGAAAAACTGTTTTTT. Amino acids: CSASPGHLTTNEKLFF.

This clonotype came up many times. The J gene is TRBJ1-1, the V gene TRBV7-6, with D tentatively TRBD1 (5 bases). V lost 4 bases to trimming and J lost 4 bases, with 13 bases between them. The length of the CDR3 is 14 residues. Germline lookup yields CDR1 SGHVS and CDR2 FNYEAQ. CDR3 DNA sequence: TGTGCCAGCAGCTGGGGGGGGGGAGGCACTGAAGCTTTCTTT. Amino acids: CASSWGGGGTEAFF. Variable domain in full (rest from reference TRBV7-6 and TRBJ1-1): GAGVSQSPRYKVTKRGQDVALRCDPISGHVSLYWYRQALGQGPEFLTYFNYEAQQDKSGLPNDRFSAERPEGSISTLTIQRTEQRDSAMYRCASSWGGGGTEAFFGQGTRLTVV.

This clonotype was counted at least ten times. The chain is built from TRBV6-2 or TRBV6-3 and TRBJ2-2; D uncertain. This CDR3 has 13 residues. V lost 6 bases to trimming and J lost 3 bases, with 8 bases between them. The V gene's germline CDR1 is MNHEY and CDR2 SVGEGT. The CDR3 DNA reads TGTGCCAGCAGCATTGCCGACACCGGGGAGCTGTTTTTT. Translating gives CASSIADTGELFF.

In this sample, this clonotype turned up many times. The CDR3 DNA is TGTGCCAGCAGTGACTTACGGGGGGGCCAAGGGAATGAGCAGTTCTTC. Amino acid sequence: CASSDLRGGQGNEQFF. The chain is built from TRBV25-1 and TRBJ2-1, with 8 bases lining up with TRBD2. The CDR3 runs to 16 residues. Germline CDR1 and CDR2: MGHDK and SYGVNS. The V segment lost 3 bases and the J segment 7 bases; nucleotides outside the gene matches: 11. Drawing the rest from reference TRBV25-1 and TRBJ2-1, the complete variable domain is EADIYQTPRYLVIGTGKKITLECSQTMGHDKMYWYQQDPGMELHLIHYSYGVNSTEKGDLSSESTVSRIRTEHFPLTLESARPSHTSQYLCASSDLRGGQGNEQFFGPGTRLTVL.

This clonotype was seen repeatedly, ten times or more. CDR3 sequence: CASSRSAGTQPQHF. CDR3 nucleotide sequence: TGTGCCAGCAGCCGGTCGGCAGGGACCCAGCCCCAGCATTTT. The chain uses TRBV27 and TRBJ1-5; D may be TRBD1 (5 bases). CDR1 is MNHEY, CDR2 SMNVEV, per germline (reference sequence). V was trimmed by 6 bases and J by 7 bases, leaving 16 bases between them. The CDR3 spans 14 residues.

This clonotype was counted at least ten times. V gene TRBV19 combines with J gene TRBJ2-1, with 13 nucleotides matching TRBD2. V shed 6 bases, J shed 9 bases, and the junction held 8 bases outside the gene matches. CDR3 length: 15 residues. The germline V gene encodes CDR1 LNHDA and CDR2 SQIVND (reference sequence). The CDR3: CASRVTSGGAVEQFF. In DNA, the CDR3 is TGTGCCAGTAGGGTCACTAGCGGGGGGGCGGTTGAGCAGTTCTTC.

By sample share, this clonotype is medium-sized. The chain couples TRBV4-2 to TRBJ2-3, with a possible D match to TRBD2 (6 bases). CDR3 length: 14 amino acids. Germline CDR1 is LGHNA and CDR2 is YNFKEQ. Trimming took off 3 bases at V and 2 bases at J, with 9 bases between the two ends. The CDR3 is CASSQLAHTDTQYF. Written as DNA, the CDR3 is TGTGCCAGCAGCCAGCTAGCGCACACAGATACGCAGTATTTT.

This clonotype is termed medium-sized. This chain connects TRBV28 to TRBJ1-1; possible D gene TRBD1, 5 bases. V was cut by 3 bases and J by 1 base, with 18 bases left in between. The germline gives CDR1 MDHEN, CDR2 SYDVKM. This CDR3 is 17 amino acids long. The CDR3 sequence is CASSLGRPTPRNTEAFF. The CDR3 DNA sequence: TGTGCCAGCAGTTTGGGACGGCCGACCCCGCGGAACACTGAAGCTTTCTTT.

This clonotype was observed many times. The genes are TRBV7-2 and TRBJ2-5, with D possibly being TRBD1 or TRBD2 (5 bases each). This CDR3 has 14 residues. Germline assignment: CDR1 SGHTA and CDR2 FQGNSA. V lost 4 bases, J lost 5 bases, and 14 bases lay in between. In DNA form, the CDR3 reads TGTGCCAGCAGCTACCGGGGCACCCGTGAGACCCAGTACTTC. Amino acids: CASSYRGTRETQYF.

This clonotype qualifies as large. The chain combines TRBV12-3 or TRBV12-4 with TRBJ2-7; D remains ambiguous. Trimming pared 3 bases from V and 2 bases from J, leaving 8 bases between. CDR3 length: 13 amino acids. The CDR3 protein is CASSFGSTYEQYF. The CDR3 DNA reads TGTGCCAGCAGTTTCGGCAGTACCTACGAGCAGTACTTC.

The chain combines TRBV5-1 with TRBJ2-5, with 9 bases aligning to TRBD2. Germline V CDR1 and CDR2: SGHRS, YFSETQ. This CDR3 spans 18 amino acids. V dropped 0 bases and J dropped 5; count of bases not matched to a gene: 14. CDR3 sequence: CASSLAWDSGGKGETQYF. In DNA, the CDR3 is TGCGCCAGCAGCTTGGCCTGGGATAGCGGGGGCAAAGGGGAGACCCAGTACTTC.

This clonotype was detected many times. The rearrangement uses TRBV3-1 and TRBJ2-5; 7 nucleotides line up with TRBD1. The germline V gene encodes CDR1 LGHDT and CDR2 YNNKEL (reference sequence). CDR3 size: 15 residues. V shed 1 base, J shed 5 bases, and the junction held 7 bases outside the gene matches. Here the CDR3 reads CASSQVGGRGETQYF. The CDR3 DNA sequence: TGTGCCAGCAGCCAAGTTGGGGGCAGGGGGGAGACCCAGTACTTC.

The sample holds many counts of this clonotype. The chain recombines TRBV20-1 with TRBJ1-5, with a tentative D call TRBD1 (6 bases). The germline V gene encodes CDR1 DFQATT and CDR2 SNEGSKA (reference sequence). V was pared by 3 bases and J by 2 bases, with 17 bases between. The CDR3 loop spans 16 amino acids. This CDR3 is CSASTQGGGGNQPQHF. Written as DNA, the CDR3 is TGCAGTGCTAGTACTCAGGGAGGGGGAGGCAATCAGCCCCAGCATTTT.

The sample holds many counts of this clonotype. V gene TRBV20-1 combines with J gene TRBJ1-6, with D hard to call. Germline CDR1 is DFQATT and CDR2 is SNEGSKA (reference sequence). V shed 6 bases and J shed 3 bases, with 9 bases lying between them. CDR3 length: 13 residues. Here the CDR3 DNA reads TGCAGTGCCTTAGGCGGCTATAATTCACCCCTCCACTTT. Encoded protein: CSALGGYNSPLHF.

This clonotype was recorded at least ten times. The chain couples TRBV7-9 to TRBJ2-7; D gene uncertain. From germline, CDR1 is SEHNR and CDR2 FQNEAQ (reference sequence). Trimming left V 1 base short and J 3 bases short, with 7 bases between. CDR3 length equals 13 residues. CDR3 DNA sequence: TGTGCCAGCAGCTTAGGCTCAATCTACGAGCAGTACTTC. This codes for CASSLGSIYEQYF.

The genes are TRBV6-5 and TRBJ2-2; D may be TRBD2 (6 bases). CDR3 length: 14 amino acids. V was cut by 2 bases and J by 5 bases, with 9 bases left in between. CDR1 and CDR2 from the germline V gene are MNHEY and SVGAGI. CDR3 nucleotide sequence: TGTGCCAGCAGTTACAGCGGGCGGACCGGGGAGCTGTTTTTT. Translating gives CASSYSGRTGELFF.

This clonotype was seen repeatedly, ten times or more. The genes are TRBV27 and TRBJ1-6; D possibly corresponds to TRBD1 (5 bases). The CDR3 totals 16 residues. V lost 6 bases, J lost 0 bases, and 12 bases lay in between. Germline V CDR1 and CDR2: MNHEY, SMNVEV (reference sequence). The CDR3 DNA is TGTGCCAGCAGGGGGGACCGCAGCTCCTATAATTCACCCCTCCACTTT. This gives the protein CASRGDRSSYNSPLHF.

This clonotype appeared many times. This sequence joins TRBV15 and TRBJ2-2, with D tentatively TRBD1 (6 bases). The V gene's germline CDR1 is LNHNV and CDR2 YYDKDF (reference sequence). Trimming pared 1 base from V and 6 bases from J, leaving 15 bases between. The CDR3 is made up of 16 amino acids. The DNA of the CDR3 is TGTGCCACCAGCAGAGTGCGTCCCGAGGGGGCCGGGGAGCTGTTTTTT. It encodes CATSRVRPEGAGELFF.

The sample holds many counts of this clonotype. The chain employs TRBV7-6 and TRBJ2-3; D perhaps matches TRBD2 (5 bases). Germline V CDR1 and CDR2: SGHVS, FNYEAQ. V shed 2 bases and J shed 2 bases, with 8 bases lying between them. The CDR3 contains 14 residues. This CDR3 reads CASSLSGLTDTQYF. The CDR3 bases are TGTGCCAGCAGCTTAAGCGGACTCACAGATACGCAGTATTTT. The full variable domain, with the rest looked up from reference TRBV7-6 and TRBJ2-3, is GAGVSQSPRYKVTKRGQDVALRCDPISGHVSLYWYRQALGQGPEFLTYFNYEAQQDKSGLPNDRFSAERPEGSISTLTIQRTEQRDSAMYRCASSLSGLTDTQYFGPGTRLTVL.

This clonotype was seen many times. The rearrangement joins TRBV4-1 to TRBJ2-1; tentative D call: TRBD2 (5 bases). Germline V gives CDR1 MGHRA, CDR2 YSYEKL. V was pared by 3 bases and J by 9 bases, with 12 bases between. The CDR3 totals 13 residues. CDR3 DNA sequence: TGCGCCAGCAGCCACCTTAGGAGCGGTGAGCAGTTCTTC. It encodes CASSHLRSGEQFF.

This clonotype was observed many times. The chain combines TRBV20-1 with TRBJ2-7, with 10 bases aligning to TRBD2. The J segment lost 4 bases and the V segment lost 1 base, leaving 7 bases of the junction unmatched. Germline lookup yields CDR1 DFQATT and CDR2 SNEGSKA (reference sequence). The CDR3 consists of 15 residues. The DNA of the CDR3 is TGCAGTGCTAGAGTTACTAGCGGGGATTCATACGAGCAGTACTTC. Protein sequence: CSARVTSGDSYEQYF.